Presented here are 28 T cell receptor beta chains from one specimen sequenced in a study of T cells in Graves' hyperthyroidism and ophthalmopathy (dated by TCRdb to the late 2010s). The library was obtained by multiplex PCR. TCRdb lists the instrument as Illumina HiSeq 2000. The TCR beta CDR3 regions were amplified from the RNA transcripts. A first-round RT-PCR of the TCR CDR3 used the HTBI primer set with the Qiagen OneStep RT-PCR kit. The public reads were reprocessed in TCRdb via fastp at Q25 and MiXCR, keeping in-frame beta chains. Rows with one shared CDR3 protein collapse into an entry with the most common genes and DNA. The sample has more than 550,000 distinct CDR3 sequences on record, 17% of them singletons. Together, the top ten hold 15% to 18% of the sample. Sequencing used blood. The source of these receptors is a man between 45 and 60 years old with Graves' hyperthyroidism.

Only a few counts were recorded for this clonotype. This chain links TRBV19 with TRBJ2-7, with 9 bases identical to TRBD2. The CDR3 consists of 15 residues. Germline CDR1 and CDR2: LNHDA and SQIVND (reference sequence). V was clipped by 1 base and J by 2 bases; unmatched bases: 3. CDR3 in DNA: TGTGCCAGTAGTATAGGGTCTAGCGGGACCTACGAGCAGTACTTC. It is translated as CASSIGSSGTYEQYF.

In this sample, this clonotype turned up many times. This chain joins TRBV30 and TRBJ1-4, with D hard to call. The CDR3 is 15 residues long. CDR1 and CDR2 (germline): GTSNPN, SVGIG (reference sequence). V was clipped by 0 bases and J by 5 bases, with 13 bases between them. Here the CDR3 reads CAWSVRGGRNEKLFF. The CDR3 DNA follows: TGTGCCTGGAGTGTACGGGGAGGGCGAAATGAAAAACTGTTTTTT.

This clonotype was seen ten or more times. The chain recombines TRBV11-3 with TRBJ2-2; 7 bases line up with TRBD2. V shed 0 bases and J 1 base; nucleotides not matched to a gene: 8. This CDR3 is 18 amino acids long. Germline CDR1 reads SGHNT; CDR2 reads YENEEA. CDR3 nucleotide sequence: TGTGCCAGCAGCTTAGAGATTGGAGCGGGAATGAACACCGGGGAGCTGTTTTTT. Its protein product is CASSLEIGAGMNTGELFF. Supplemented by reference TRBV11-3 and TRBJ2-2, the full variable domain reads EAGVVQSPRYKIIEKKQPVAFWCNPISGHNTLYWYLQNLGQGPELLIRYENEEAVDDSQLPKDRFSAERLKGVDSTLKIQPAELGDSAVYLCASSLEIGAGMNTGELFFGEGSRLTVL.

As regards this clonotype: This could be a read error, since a much larger clone is one nucleotide away. The chain uses TRBV25-1 and TRBJ1-1; unclear D gene. CDR3 length equals 10 residues. Trimming shortened V by 11 bases and J by 1 base, and 5 bases separated the two germline ends. Germline V gene lookup returns CDR1 MGHDK and CDR2 SYGVNS. DNA of the CDR3: TGTGCCGCGGGGAACACTGAAGCTTTCTTT. It yields the protein CAAGNTEAFF.

This clonotype was seen ten or more times. CDR3 coding DNA: TGTGCCACCGCAGCCCAGGGGAACACTGAAGCTTTCTTT. Protein: CATAAQGNTEAFF. V gene TRBV10-3 combines with J gene TRBJ1-1, with D possibly TRBD1 on 5 matching bases. Germline V gene sequence: CDR1 ENHRY, CDR2 SYGVKD. This CDR3 spans 13 amino acids. V was pared by 10 bases and J by 1 base, with 13 bases between.

This clonotype was counted ten times or more. The V gene is TRBV6-2 or TRBV6-3, the J gene TRBJ2-3; D assignment may be TRBD1 or TRBD2 (6 bases each). CDR1 is MNHEY and CDR2 is SVGEGT in the germline V gene. Trimming stripped 0 bases from V and 4 bases from J, with 14 bases between. This CDR3 has 16 residues. This CDR3 is CASSYSIGGGADTQYF. The CDR3 DNA follows: TGTGCCAGCAGTTACTCGATCGGGGGCGGAGCAGATACGCAGTATTTT.

This clonotype was counted only a few times. The chain carries TRBV29-1 and TRBJ1-1; D is uncertain. Trimming removed 8 bases at V and 0 bases at J, with 13 bases between. Germline V gene data show CDR1 as SQVTM and CDR2 as ANQGSEA. The CDR3 has 13 residues. As DNA, the CDR3 is TGCAGCTCTTGGAGCAACCTGAACACTGAAGCTTTCTTT. As protein: CSSWSNLNTEAFF.

V is TRBV12-3 or TRBV12-4 and J is TRBJ2-1; no clear D gene. V was pared by 3 bases and J by 5 bases, with 11 bases between. CDR3 size: 14 residues. The CDR3 reads CASSFGLNHNEQFF. DNA of the CDR3: TGTGCCAGCAGTTTTGGTCTGAATCACAATGAGCAGTTCTTC.

Concerning this clonotype: One base away lies a much larger clone, so this may be a sequencing read error. It is likely a read error, because the conserved phenylalanine at the end of the CDR3 is missing. V is TRBV28 and J is TRBJ2-3; the D gene is possibly TRBD2 (5 bases). The CDR3 contains 12 residues. Germline values: CDR1 MDHEN, CDR2 SYDVKM. Trimming left V 6 bases short and J 7 bases short, with 11 bases between. This CDR3 reads CASRASRNTQYL. The CDR3 DNA reads TGTGCCAGCAGGGCTAGCAGGAATACGCAGTATCTT.

This clonotype was detected many times. The genes are TRBV10-2 and TRBJ2-3; D is perhaps TRBD2 (6 bases). The germline CDR1 and CDR2 sequences are WSHSY and SAAADI. The ends were cut back, 0 bases at V and 6 bases at J, with 13 bases in the middle. The CDR3 contains 15 residues. The CDR3, as DNA: TGCGCCAGCAGTGAGTCGATCCGGGGGAAGGATACGCAGTATTTT. It translates to CASSESIRGKDTQYF.

This clonotype was recorded at least ten times. This chain uses TRBV20-1 with TRBJ2-1, with D possibly being TRBD1 (6 bases). The CDR3 runs to 13 residues. Trimming pared 8 bases from V and 2 bases from J, leaving 13 bases between. Per germline, CDR1 DFQATT and CDR2 SNEGSKA (reference sequence). The CDR3 DNA follows: TGCAGTATCCAGGGGCTCGCCTACAATGAGCAGTTCTTC. Its translation is CSIQGLAYNEQFF.

The genes are TRBV12-3 or TRBV12-4 and TRBJ2-2, with a weak D call TRBD2 (6 bases). Trimming cost V 3 bases and J 3 bases, with 11 bases left between them. This CDR3 is 15 amino acids long. The CDR3 DNA sequence: TGTGCCAGCAGTTTGGAAAGCGGGTACACCGGGGAGCTGTTTTTT. Protein: CASSLESGYTGELFF.

A word on this clonotype: At one boundary the junction diverges from the germline segment, which might be a read error. The chain joins TRBV12-3 or TRBV12-4 to TRBJ2-7; TRBD1 might be the D (6 bases). There are 14 residues in the CDR3. The CDR3 bases are TGTGCCAACAGTCCCACGACAGGTGGCTACGAGCAGTACTTC. Translating gives CANSPTTGGYEQYF.

This clonotype was seen repeatedly, ten times or more. This chain uses TRBV2 with TRBJ2-2; the match to TRBD2 covers 9 bases. The germline V gene has CDR1 SNHLY and CDR2 FYNNEI. The ends lost 6 bases at V and 6 bases at J; junction bases unmatched: 11. The CDR3 totals 16 residues. This CDR3 is CASSSSGIGFAGELFF. The CDR3 region has the DNA TGTGCCAGCAGCTCTAGCGGGATTGGGTTTGCCGGGGAGCTGTTTTTT. The variable domain in full, completed from reference TRBV2 and TRBJ2-2, reads EPEVTQTPSHQVTQMGQEVILRCVPISNHLYFYWYRQILGQKVEFLVSFYNNEISEKSEIFDDQFSVERPDGSNFTLKIRSTKLEDSAMYFCASSSSGIGFAGELFFGEGSRLTVL.

This clonotype was detected ten times or more. The chain has TRBV28 and TRBJ2-5; D gene unclear. This CDR3 is built from 14 residues. V lost 5 bases to trimming and J lost 1 base, with 11 bases between them. Per the germline V gene, CDR1 is MDHEN and CDR2 is SYDVKM. The CDR3 DNA reads as TGTGCCAGCAGTCAGCTCCGGGCCCAAGAGACCCAGTACTTC. Encoded protein: CASSQLRAQETQYF. The whole variable domain, remainder taken from reference TRBV28 and TRBJ2-5, is DVKVTQSSRYLVKRTGEKVFLECVQDMDHENMFWYRQDPGLGLRLIYFSYDVKMKEKGDIPEGYSVSREKKERFSLILESASTNQTSMYLCASSQLRAQETQYFGPGTRLLVL.

This clonotype was detected ten times or more. This chain links TRBV14 with TRBJ2-5, with 10 bases fitting TRBD2. Germline-derived CDR1 and CDR2 are SGHDN and FVKESK. There are 15 residues in the CDR3. V gave up 3 bases and J gave up 4 bases; unmatched junction bases: 5. The CDR3 coding sequence is TGTGCCAGCAGCCAGAACCTAGCGGGAGCAGAGACCCAGTACTTC. This sequence encodes CASSQNLAGAETQYF.

This clonotype was seen a few times. This rearrangement joins TRBV3-1 to TRBJ1-4; 7 bases align to TRBD1. In germline, CDR1 is LGHDT, CDR2 YNNKEL (reference sequence). Trimming removed 2 bases from V and 4 bases from J; junction bases left unmatched: 4. The CDR3 sequence is 15 residues long. CDR3 residues: CASSQRGQLNEKLFF. The CDR3 bases are TGTGCCAGCAGCCAAAGGGGACAGCTTAATGAAAAACTGTTTTTT. The whole variable domain, remainder taken from reference TRBV3-1 and TRBJ1-4, is DTAVSQTPKYLVTQMGNDKSIKCEQNLGHDTMYWYKQDSKKFLKIMFSYNNKELIINETVPNRFSPKSPDKAHLNLHINSLELGDSAVYFCASSQRGQLNEKLFFGSGTQLSVL.

This clonotype was counted between two and nine times. J is TRBJ1-1 and V is TRBV10-3; maybe TRBD1 (5 bases). V shed 4 bases and J shed 1 base, with 10 bases lying between them. Looked up from germline, CDR1 is ENHRY and CDR2 is SYGVKD. The CDR3 is made up of 14 amino acids. The CDR3 region is CAISASGQNTEAFF. The CDR3 bases are TGTGCCATCAGTGCCTCAGGACAGAACACTGAAGCTTTCTTT.

This clonotype has at least ten counts. J is TRBJ2-5 and V is TRBV28; no firm D call. CDR3 length: 14 amino acids. Germline V gene sequence: CDR1 MDHEN, CDR2 SYDVKM. Trimming shortened V by 4 bases and J by 9 bases, and 18 bases separated the two germline ends. The CDR3 here is CASSSHAPLGSQYF. CDR3 DNA sequence: TGTGCCAGCAGTTCCCACGCCCCTTTAGGGTCCCAGTACTTC.

The sample holds many counts of this clonotype. V gene TRBV10-3 combines with J gene TRBJ1-5, with D tentatively TRBD1 (6 bases). V was clipped by 2 bases and J by 8 bases, with 19 bases between them. This CDR3 has 16 residues. In germline, CDR1 is ENHRY, CDR2 SYGVKD. For the CDR3, the DNA is TGTGCCATCAGTGAGGGGGACACCTCAGCAGGGGAGCCCCAGCATTTT. Translated, it gives CAISEGDTSAGEPQHF.

This clonotype was counted a few times. Being one base from a much bigger clone, this may be a read error. In DNA form, the CDR3 reads TGTGCCGGCAGGATGACTAGCGGGACGTACAATGAGCAGTTCTTC. Translation: CAGRMTSGTYNEQFF. The chain couples TRBV2 to TRBJ2-1, with 11 bases lining up with TRBD2. Germline V gene data show CDR1 as SNHLY and CDR2 as FYNNEI. The CDR3 has 15 residues.

The chain couples TRBV29-1 to TRBJ2-2; 13 bases fit TRBD2. V gave up 2 bases and J gave up 6 bases; unmatched junction bases: 6. The CDR3 spans 16 residues. CDR1 SQVTM and CDR2 ANQGSEA come from the germline V gene. CDR3 DNA sequence: TGCAGCGTTGAAAGCCGGGGACTAGCGGGATCCGGGGAGCTGTTTTTT. Amino acids: CSVESRGLAGSGELFF.

The sample holds many counts of this clonotype. The genes are TRBV14 and TRBJ1-2; D perhaps matches TRBD1 (5 bases). Trimming removed 6 bases at V and 4 bases at J, with 12 bases between. CDR3 length: 13 residues. Germline V gene lookup returns CDR1 SGHDN and CDR2 FVKESK. This chain's CDR3 is CASRKGLGYGYTF. CDR3 bases: TGTGCCAGCAGAAAGGGGCTTGGCTATGGCTACACCTTC.

This clonotype showed up just once. A read error may account for a junction end that differs from germline. The chain has TRBV12-3 or TRBV12-4 and TRBJ2-3, with 8 bases aligning to TRBD1. The CDR3 is 17 residues long. This chain's CDR3 is CASSFTPEAGGLDTQCF. In nucleotides, the CDR3 is TGTGCCAGCAGTTTTACCCCCGAGGCAGGGGGCTTAGATACGCAGTGTTTT.

The gene calls are TRBV24-1 and TRBJ1-5; no clear D gene. CDR3 size: 15 residues. Trimming left V 2 bases short and J 6 bases short, with 13 bases between. CDR1 is KGHDR and CDR2 is SFDVKD in the germline V gene. CDR3 protein: CATSDSRTNPQPQHF. The CDR3 coding sequence is TGTGCCACCAGTGATTCGAGGACGAATCCTCAGCCCCAGCATTTT.

This clonotype was seen a few times. The chain carries TRBV4-2 and TRBJ2-7; D unclear. CDR3 length equals 16 residues. Trimming removed 0 bases at V and 1 base at J, with 13 bases between. CDR1 is LGHNA, CDR2 YNFKEQ, per germline. The CDR3 reads CASSQDPNKLSYEQYF. CDR3 in DNA: TGTGCCAGCAGCCAAGACCCCAACAAGTTATCCTACGAGCAGTACTTC.

At least ten counts were recorded for this clonotype. The V call is TRBV7-9, the J call TRBJ2-1, with 9 bases that match TRBD2. V shed 5 bases and J 0 bases; nucleotides not matched to a gene: 8. Germline V gives CDR1 SEHNR, CDR2 FQNEAQ (reference sequence). The CDR3 totals 17 residues. CDR3 in DNA: TGTGCCAGCAGCACTCTCGCGGGAGGGAACTCCTACAATGAGCAGTTCTTC. Translated: CASSTLAGGNSYNEQFF.

This clonotype has ten or more counts. CDR3 sequence (DNA): TGTGCCAGCAAAAACTACCGGGACCAAGTATACAATGAGCAGTTCTTC. It encodes CASKNYRDQVYNEQFF. This chain links TRBV27 with TRBJ2-1, with D tentatively TRBD1 or TRBD2 (5 bases each). Germline V gene sequence: CDR1 MNHEY, CDR2 SMNVEV (reference sequence). V was clipped by 7 bases and J by 4 bases, with 20 bases between them. The CDR3 is made up of 16 amino acids.